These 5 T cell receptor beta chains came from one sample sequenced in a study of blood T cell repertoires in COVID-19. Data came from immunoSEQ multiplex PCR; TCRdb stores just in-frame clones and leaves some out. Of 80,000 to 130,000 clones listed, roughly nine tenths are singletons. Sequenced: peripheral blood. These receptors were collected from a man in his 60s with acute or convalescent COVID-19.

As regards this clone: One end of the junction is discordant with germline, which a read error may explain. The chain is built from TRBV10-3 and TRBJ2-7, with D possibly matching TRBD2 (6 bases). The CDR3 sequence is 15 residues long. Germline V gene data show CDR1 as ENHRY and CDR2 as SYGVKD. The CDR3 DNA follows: TGTGCCACCGGAGGGCTACAGGTGCCCTCCTACGGGCAGTACTTC. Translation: CATGGLQVPSYGQYF.

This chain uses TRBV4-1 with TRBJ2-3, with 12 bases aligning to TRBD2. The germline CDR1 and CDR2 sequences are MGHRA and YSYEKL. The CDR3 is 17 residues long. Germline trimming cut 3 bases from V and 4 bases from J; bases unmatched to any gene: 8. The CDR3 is CASSQFGTSGSADTQYF. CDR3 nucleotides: TGCGCCAGCAGCCAGTTTGGGACTAGCGGGTCGGCAGATACGCAGTATTTT.

CDR3 in amino acids: CASRFFSGSQPQHF. The CDR3 nucleotides read TGTGCCAGCCGCTTTTTTTCGGGATCTCAGCCCCAGCATTTT. The chain joins TRBV28 to TRBJ1-5; D gene uncertain. This CDR3 contains 14 residues. Germline values: CDR1 MDHEN, CDR2 SYDVKM. V lost 8 bases to trimming and J lost 6 bases, with 17 bases between them. Full variable domain (missing parts from reference TRBV28 and TRBJ1-5): DVKVTQSSRYLVKRTGEKVFLECVQDMDHENMFWYRQDPGLGLRLIYFSYDVKMKEKGDIPEGYSVSREKKERFSLILESASTNQTSMYLCASRFFSGSQPQHFGDGTRLSIL.

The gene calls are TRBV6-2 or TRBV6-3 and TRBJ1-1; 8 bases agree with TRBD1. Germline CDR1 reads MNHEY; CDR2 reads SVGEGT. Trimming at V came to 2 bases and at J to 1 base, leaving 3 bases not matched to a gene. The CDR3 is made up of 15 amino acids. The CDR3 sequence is CASSYDGTGNTEAFF. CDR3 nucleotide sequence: TGTGCCAGCAGTTACGACGGGACAGGGAACACTGAAGCTTTCTTT.

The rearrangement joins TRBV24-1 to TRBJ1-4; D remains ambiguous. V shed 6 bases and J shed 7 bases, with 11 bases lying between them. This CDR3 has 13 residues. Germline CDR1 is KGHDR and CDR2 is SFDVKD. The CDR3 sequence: CATSRRAGEKLFF. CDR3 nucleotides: TGTGCCACCAGTCGTAGGGCGGGTGAAAAACTGTTTTTT.